The entry below gives a single T cell receptor beta chain sequence along with its context. V dropped 0 bases and J dropped 8; count of bases not matched to a gene: 7. The germline CDR1 and CDR2 sequences are MNHEY and SVGAGI. The CDR3 has 16 residues. This sample was taken from a study of blood T cell repertoires in COVID-19. Sequenced by immunoSEQ multiplex PCR; TCRdb stores in-frame clones only, minus some. The sample holds roughly 30,000 clones, about 78% seen once. The TCR sequence derives from a boy between 2 and 15 years old with active or convalescent COVID-19. The sequenced material came from peripheral blood. The chain joins TRBV6-5 to TRBJ2-1; 10 bases are shared with TRBD2. DNA of the CDR3: TGTGCCAGCAGTTACTCGCGAGCGGGGGGGCAGGATGAGCAGTTCTTC. Translating it yields CASSYSRAGGQDEQFF.